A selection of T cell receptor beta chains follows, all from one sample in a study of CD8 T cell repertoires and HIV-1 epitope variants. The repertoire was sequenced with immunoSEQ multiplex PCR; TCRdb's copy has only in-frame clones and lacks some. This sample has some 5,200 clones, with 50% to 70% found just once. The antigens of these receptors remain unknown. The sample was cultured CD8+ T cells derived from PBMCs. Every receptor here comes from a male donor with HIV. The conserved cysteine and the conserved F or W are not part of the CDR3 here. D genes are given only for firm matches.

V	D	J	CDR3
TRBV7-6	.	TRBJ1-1	ASSREGNTEAF
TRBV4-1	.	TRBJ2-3	ASSPGVADTQY
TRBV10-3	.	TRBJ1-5	AISDRGGNQPQH
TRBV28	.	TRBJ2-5	ASSLGRVIIGETQY
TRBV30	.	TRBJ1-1	AWSALTGMNTEAF
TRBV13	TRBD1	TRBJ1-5	ASSLGLGEGQADQPQH
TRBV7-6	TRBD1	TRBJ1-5	ASSLEGAGGSDQPQH
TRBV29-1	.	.	SVELDRSYEQY
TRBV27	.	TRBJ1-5	ASSLSRTDSYQPQH
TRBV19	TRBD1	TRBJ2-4	ASSSPSGQGAYGIQY
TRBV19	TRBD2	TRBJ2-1	ASSMGWKREGRNEQF
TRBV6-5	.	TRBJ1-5	ASSYTVTDQPQH
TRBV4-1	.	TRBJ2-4	ASSQGVSDIQY